This T cell receptor (beta chain) was observed in a study of OX40 agonist ivuxolimab in advanced cancers. Study context: In three patients, partial responses were observed, one with hepatocellular carcinoma and two with cutaneous melanoma. Study-level findings and limits: The study found that CD8+ T cells averaged more expanded clones than CD4+.

Here immunoSEQ multiplex PCR was the method, and the copy in TCRdb shows in-frame clones only, minus some. The table has about 73,000 clones, around 86% seen once. Germline assignment: CDR1 MDHEN and CDR2 SYDVKM. Deletions cut 3 bases from V and 7 bases from J, with 16 bases between. This CDR3 region has 15 residues. Comments on this clone: Its target is unknown.

Here the sequenced sample was CD4+ or CD8+ T cells sorted from blood, taken in a trial of the OX40 agonist ivuxolimab. The TCR comes from an adult with an advanced solid tumor such as melanoma, head and neck, liver or kidney cancer. The chain uses TRBV28 and TRBJ1-3; D not certain. The CDR3 nucleotides are TGTGCCAGCAGTTTCCGGATCCTCGGGCCGAACACCATATATTTT. Its translation: CASSFRILGPNTIYF.